This TCR beta chain was sequenced during a study of blood T cell repertoires in COVID-19. For the study at large: There were acute and convalescent COVID-19 samples, and they came from the United States, Italy and Spain.

Germline CDR1 is SNHLY and CDR2 is FYNNEI. The CDR3 spans 13 residues. V lost 8 bases and J 0 bases, leaving 8 bases between the germline ends. Profiled with immunoSEQ multiplex PCR; TCRdb holds only in-frame clones, not every one. The sample lists about 200,000 clones, less than 80% seen once, with 13% in the top ten. This chain uses TRBV2 with TRBJ2-1; D is possibly TRBD2 (6 bases). Sequencing was performed on peripheral blood. The receptor was isolated from a man aged 50 to 60 who had recovered from COVID-19. CDR3 bases: TGTGCCAGCGCGGGGAGCTCCTACAATGAGCAGTTCTTC. Protein product: CASAGSSYNEQFF.